What follows are 21 T cell receptor beta chains derived from one specimen sequenced in a study of blood T cell repertoires in COVID-19. Generated by immunoSEQ multiplex PCR, the TCRdb table keeps only in-frame clones and is missing some. The sample holds 130,000 to 150,000 clones; about 88% are singletons and the top ten take roughly 2.5%. Sequencing was carried out using peripheral blood. The source is a human donor with acute or convalescent COVID-19. The donor label of this sample is uncertain.

The V and J genes are TRBV12-3 or TRBV12-4 and TRBJ1-6; D is unclear. V was trimmed by 5 bases and J by 6 bases, leaving 8 bases between them. CDR3 length equals 13 residues. The CDR3 DNA sequence: TGTGCCAGCAGTGCCTATTCTAATTCACCCCTCCACTTT. This encodes CASSAYSNSPLHF.

This clone has only one observation. The gene calls are TRBV5-1 and TRBJ2-3; TRBD1 matches 9 bases. V shed 7 bases, J shed 0 bases, and the junction held 6 bases outside the gene matches. This CDR3 has 15 amino acids. CDR1 SGHRS and CDR2 YFSETQ come from the germline V gene. The CDR3 protein is CASLRTGDSTDTQYF. The CDR3 bases are TGCGCCAGCTTACGGACAGGGGATAGCACAGATACGCAGTATTTT.

The chain is built from TRBV11-2 and TRBJ2-3, with 11 bases matching TRBD2. Germline V gene data show CDR1 as SGHAT and CDR2 as FQNNGV. Trimming removed 6 bases from V and 2 bases from J; junction bases left unmatched: 7. The CDR3 extends over 16 amino acids. The CDR3 DNA reads TGTGCCAGCAGACCGGGACTAGCGGACTACACAGATACGCAGTATTTT. It codes for CASRPGLADYTDTQYF.

This clone has only one observation. The CDR3 loop reads CASSLLAGGFQPQHF. In nucleotides, the CDR3 is TGTGCCAGCAGCTTATTGGCAGGGGGCTTTCAGCCCCAGCATTTT. The rearrangement uses TRBV7-2 and TRBJ1-5, with TRBD1 matching over 8 bases. The CDR3 contains 15 residues. Germline CDR1 is SGHTA and CDR2 is FQGNSA. After removal of 2 bases from V and 6 bases from J, the junction contained 6 bases not matched to a gene.

V is TRBV4-3 and J is TRBJ2-5, with D possibly being TRBD1 (6 bases). The CDR3 runs to 17 residues. V lost 0 bases to trimming and J lost 5 bases, with 19 bases between them. Per the germline V gene, CDR1 is LGHNA and CDR2 is YSLEER. The CDR3, as DNA: TGCGCCAGCAGCCAAGACGGCCCCGGCAGGGGCAGTGAGACCCAGTACTTC. Translating gives CASSQDGPGRGSETQYF.

The V call is TRBV5-1, the J call TRBJ1-3; 7 nucleotides match TRBD1. Germline lookup yields CDR1 SGHRS and CDR2 YFSETQ. This CDR3 region has 16 residues. The V gene end was trimmed by 4 bases and the J gene end by 0 bases; junction bases not matched to a gene: 7. The CDR3 DNA is TGCGCCAGCAGCAGAGGGGACAGCAACTCTGGAAACACCATATATTTT. Translated: CASSRGDSNSGNTIYF.

This sequence joins TRBV9 and TRBJ2-3; 10 nucleotides agree with TRBD2. Germline CDR1 SGDLS, CDR2 YYNGEE. There are 16 residues in the CDR3. Germline trimming cut 0 bases from V and 4 bases from J; bases unmatched to any gene: 5. The CDR3 spells CASSVGSGGVADTQYF. CDR3 nucleotides: TGTGCCAGCAGCGTAGGAAGCGGGGGGGTCGCAGATACGCAGTATTTT.

The chain is built from TRBV28 and TRBJ1-6, with D possibly TRBD1 on 5 matching bases. This CDR3 has 14 amino acids. Per the germline V gene, CDR1 is MDHEN and CDR2 is SYDVKM. V lost 2 bases and J lost 8, with 10 bases in between. This CDR3 is CASSLGPGYSPLHF. The CDR3 bases are TGTGCCAGCAGTTTAGGGCCAGGGTATTCACCCCTCCACTTT.

This clone was observed a handful of times. The J gene is TRBJ1-2, the V gene TRBV2; no clear D. V lost 6 bases, J lost 5 bases, and 10 bases lay in between. CDR3 length: 12 residues. From germline, CDR1 is SNHLY and CDR2 FYNNEI. CDR3 DNA: TGTGCCAGCAGGGGCCGACGGTATGGCTACACCTTC. This translates into CASRGRRYGYTF. Full variable domain (remainder filled in from reference TRBV2 and TRBJ1-2): EPEVTQTPSHQVTQMGQEVILRCVPISNHLYFYWYRQILGQKVEFLVSFYNNEISEKSEIFDDQFSVERPDGSNFTLKIRSTKLEDSAMYFCASRGRRYGYTFGSGTRLTVV.

In this sample, this clone turned up a few times. The rearrangement joins TRBV11-1 to TRBJ2-5; 7 nucleotides line up with TRBD2. This CDR3 contains 16 residues. The trim removed 6 bases at V and 2 bases at J, leaving 12 bases unmatched. Germline assignment: CDR1 SGHAT and CDR2 FQDESV (reference sequence). CDR3 coding DNA: TGTGCCAGCAGACAAGGGAGGGTACTAGAGCAAGAGACCCAGTACTTC. It is translated as CASRQGRVLEQETQYF. Full variable domain (outside the CDR3, taken from reference TRBV11-1 and TRBJ2-5): EAEVAQSPRYKITEKSQAVAFWCDPISGHATLYWYRQILGQGPELLVQFQDESVVDDSQLPKDRFSAERLKGVDSTLKIQPAELGDSAMYLCASRQGRVLEQETQYFGPGTRLLVL.

This chain links TRBV7-9 with TRBJ2-7; 8 bases are shared with TRBD1. After removal of 5 bases from V and 2 bases from J, the junction contained 8 bases not matched to a gene. This CDR3 spans 15 amino acids. Germline V gives CDR1 SEHNR, CDR2 FQNEAQ (reference sequence). This CDR3 is CASSVGGDRTYEQYF. The CDR3 nucleotides read TGTGCCAGCAGCGTCGGTGGGGACAGGACCTACGAGCAGTACTTC.

The CDR3 nucleotides are TGTGCCAGCAGCTTCCCAGGGGAATCAGATACGCAGTATTTT. Its protein is CASSFPGESDTQYF. The chain links TRBV6-5 to TRBJ2-3, with D perhaps TRBD1 (6 bases). V was trimmed by 6 bases and J by 4 bases, leaving 14 bases between them. CDR3 size: 14 residues. CDR1 and CDR2 from the germline V gene are MNHEY and SVGAGI.

The genes are TRBV19 and TRBJ1-2; D remains unclear. The length of the CDR3 is 14 residues. Trimming took 3 bases from V and 0 from J, leaving 8 bases between them. Germline CDR1 and CDR2: LNHDA and SQIVND (reference sequence). The CDR3 spells CASSIGGANYGYTF. Here the CDR3 DNA reads TGTGCCAGTAGTATCGGTGGAGCTAACTATGGCTACACCTTC.

The genes are TRBV2 and TRBJ2-1, with 9 bases lining up with TRBD2. In germline, CDR1 is SNHLY, CDR2 FYNNEI. The CDR3 is made up of 15 amino acids. J was trimmed by 0 bases and V by 5 bases; bases with no gene match: 2. The CDR3 loop is CASSTTSGSYNEQFF. CDR3 nucleotide sequence: TGTGCCAGCAGTACGACTAGCGGCTCCTACAATGAGCAGTTCTTC.

The chain combines TRBV29-1 with TRBJ2-5, with D perhaps TRBD1 (6 bases). Trimming cost V 8 bases and J 4 bases, with 23 bases left between them. The CDR3 totals 15 residues. Per germline, CDR1 SQVTM and CDR2 ANQGSEA. The CDR3 DNA reads as TGCAGCATCTACGTGGGAACAGGGAACCGAGAGACCCAGTACTTC. This encodes CSIYVGTGNRETQYF.

This clone was seen only a few times. This chain links TRBV28 with TRBJ1-2, with D maybe TRBD1 (6 bases). Per the germline V gene, CDR1 is MDHEN and CDR2 is SYDVKM. V lost 3 bases, J lost 7 bases, and 18 bases lay in between. This CDR3 is 15 amino acids long. CDR3 bases: TGTGCCAGCAGTTTGTCTCGGGGGGGGCGCGTTGGCTACACCTTC. Translated, it gives CASSLSRGGRVGYTF.

The gene calls are TRBV6-1 and TRBJ2-3, with 10 nucleotides matching TRBD2. The CDR3 consists of 17 residues. CDR1 and CDR2 from the germline V gene are MNHNS and SASEGT. V shed 1 base and J 3 bases; nucleotides not matched to a gene: 7. As DNA, the CDR3 is TGTGCCAGCAGTGAAGGTCGGACTAGCGGCGATACAGATACGCAGTATTTT. Translating it yields CASSEGRTSGDTDTQYF.

The V call is TRBV19, the J call TRBJ1-1; TRBD1 agrees at 9 bases. Germline loops: CDR1 LNHDA, CDR2 SQIVND (reference sequence). After removal of 3 bases from V and 7 bases from J, the junction contained 12 bases not matched to a gene. The CDR3 totals 16 residues. CDR3 DNA sequence: TGTGCCAGTAGTATCCGGGACAGGGTTTTGGGAGTTGAAGCTTTCTTT. It codes for CASSIRDRVLGVEAFF.

The genes are TRBV27 and TRBJ1-5; TRBD1 aligns across 8 bases. Per germline, CDR1 MNHEY and CDR2 SMNVEV (reference sequence). The CDR3 has 15 residues. The V and J ends lost 6 bases and 1 base, in that order; junction bases with no gene match: 5. The DNA of the CDR3 is TGTGCCAGCAGGCTGGGGACAGGCAGCAATCAGCCCCAGCATTTT. Residues: CASRLGTGSNQPQHF.

V usage is TRBV27 and J usage is TRBJ2-2; 8 nucleotides line up with TRBD2. V shed 2 bases and J 5 bases; nucleotides not matched to a gene: 10. Germline loops: CDR1 MNHEY, CDR2 SMNVEV (reference sequence). The CDR3 has 17 amino acids. The CDR3 nucleotides are TGTGCCAGCAGTTTAGCCCCGACGGTAGCGGGGACCGGGGAGCTGTTTTTT. This sequence encodes CASSLAPTVAGTGELFF.

The chain links TRBV19 to TRBJ2-6; 8 nucleotides agree with TRBD1. After removal of 4 bases from V and 0 bases from J, the junction contained 11 bases not matched to a gene. In germline, CDR1 is LNHDA, CDR2 SQIVND (reference sequence). CDR3 length: 19 amino acids. The CDR3 region has the DNA TGTGCCAGTAGTAAAGGGACAGGAGTCTTCGGCTCTGGGGCCAACGTCCTGACTTTC. Residues: CASSKGTGVFGSGANVLTF.